This T cell receptor (beta chain) emerged from a study of cytomegalovirus exposure and HLA in healthy donors. The PCR contained 60 Vbeta and 13 Jbeta primers. Sequenced by immunoSEQ multiplex PCR; TCRdb stores in-frame clones only, minus some. Of fewer than 85,000 clones in the sample, 70% to 85% were seen once. This clonotype was sampled from a man between 65 and 79 years old in good health and CMV-seropositive. The sequenced sample consisted of PBMCs.

The CDR3 reads CASSQDATSDRSQYF. The CDR3, as DNA: TGTGCCAGCAGCCAAGATGCCACGTCAGATCGGAGCCAGTACTTC. The chain has TRBV4-2 and TRBJ2-5; D gene ambiguous. V was shortened by 0 bases and J by 10 bases, with 18 bases between the two germline ends. Germline V gene data show CDR1 as LGHNA and CDR2 as YNFKEQ. The CDR3 consists of 15 residues.